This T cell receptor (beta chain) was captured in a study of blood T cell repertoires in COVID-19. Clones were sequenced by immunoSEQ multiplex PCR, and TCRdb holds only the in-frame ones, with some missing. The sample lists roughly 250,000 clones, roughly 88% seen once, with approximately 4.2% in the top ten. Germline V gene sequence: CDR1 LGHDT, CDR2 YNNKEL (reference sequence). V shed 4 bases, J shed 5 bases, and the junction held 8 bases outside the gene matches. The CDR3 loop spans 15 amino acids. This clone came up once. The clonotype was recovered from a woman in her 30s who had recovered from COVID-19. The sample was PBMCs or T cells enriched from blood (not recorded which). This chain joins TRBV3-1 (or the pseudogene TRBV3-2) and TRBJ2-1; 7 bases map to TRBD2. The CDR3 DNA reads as TGTGCCAGCAGCCGAGGGCTAGCGGTGCACAATGAGCAGTTCTTC. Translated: CASSRGLAVHNEQFF.